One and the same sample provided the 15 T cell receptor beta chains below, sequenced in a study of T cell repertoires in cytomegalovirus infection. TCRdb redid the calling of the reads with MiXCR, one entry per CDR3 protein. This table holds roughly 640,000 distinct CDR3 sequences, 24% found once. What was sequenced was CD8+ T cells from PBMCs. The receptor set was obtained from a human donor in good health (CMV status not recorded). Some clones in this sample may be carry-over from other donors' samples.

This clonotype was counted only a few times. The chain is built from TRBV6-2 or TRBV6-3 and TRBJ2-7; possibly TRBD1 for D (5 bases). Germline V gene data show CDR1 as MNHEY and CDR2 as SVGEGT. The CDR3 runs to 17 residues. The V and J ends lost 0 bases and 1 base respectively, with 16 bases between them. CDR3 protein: CASSYSKGVGVSYEQYV. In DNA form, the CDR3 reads TGTGCCAGCAGTTACTCGAAAGGGGTTGGTGTTTCCTACGAGCAGTACGTC.

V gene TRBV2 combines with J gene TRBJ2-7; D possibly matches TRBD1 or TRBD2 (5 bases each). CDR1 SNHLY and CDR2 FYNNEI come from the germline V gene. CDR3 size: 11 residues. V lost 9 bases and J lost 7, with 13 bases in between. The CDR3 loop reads CASVGAREQYV. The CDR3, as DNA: TGTGCCAGTGTCGGGGCGAGGGAGCAGTACGTC.

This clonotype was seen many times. CDR3 in amino acids: CSAREPGHGSYNEQFF. The CDR3 coding sequence is TGCAGTGCTAGAGAACCGGGGCATGGGTCCTACAATGAGCAGTTCTTC. The chain combines TRBV20-1 with TRBJ2-1; the D call may be TRBD1 or TRBD2 (5 bases each). In germline, CDR1 is DFQATT, CDR2 SNEGSKA (reference sequence). Trimming pared 0 bases from V and 1 base from J, leaving 13 bases between. This CDR3 is 16 amino acids long.

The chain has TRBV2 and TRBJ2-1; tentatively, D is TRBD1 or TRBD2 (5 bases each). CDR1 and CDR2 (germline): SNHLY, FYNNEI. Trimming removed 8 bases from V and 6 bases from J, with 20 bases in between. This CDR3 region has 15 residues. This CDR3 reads CASHLTGLFGNEQFF. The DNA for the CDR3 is TGTGCCAGCCACCTGACGGGGCTCTTTGGCAATGAGCAGTTCTTC.

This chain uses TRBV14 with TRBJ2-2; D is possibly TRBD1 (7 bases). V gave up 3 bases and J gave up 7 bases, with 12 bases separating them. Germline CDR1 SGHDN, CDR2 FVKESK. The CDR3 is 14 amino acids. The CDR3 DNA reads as TGTGCCAGCAGCCAGTACAGGGGACTCGGGGAGCTGTTTTTT. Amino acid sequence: CASSQYRGLGELFF.

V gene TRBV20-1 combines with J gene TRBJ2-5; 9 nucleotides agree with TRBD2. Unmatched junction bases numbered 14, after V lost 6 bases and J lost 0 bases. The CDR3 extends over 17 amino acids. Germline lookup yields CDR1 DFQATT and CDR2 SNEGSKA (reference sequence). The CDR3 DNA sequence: TGCAGTGCCTCGGGAGGGCTAGCGGGGACGTACCAAGAGACCCAGTACTTC. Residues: CSASGGLAGTYQETQYF.

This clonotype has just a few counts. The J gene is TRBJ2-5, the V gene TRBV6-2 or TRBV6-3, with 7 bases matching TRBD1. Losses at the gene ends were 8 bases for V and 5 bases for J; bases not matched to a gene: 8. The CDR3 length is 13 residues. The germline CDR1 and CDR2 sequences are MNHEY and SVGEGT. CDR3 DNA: TGTGCCAGCGAACAACAGGGGCTGGAGACCCAGTACTTC. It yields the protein CASEQQGLETQYF.

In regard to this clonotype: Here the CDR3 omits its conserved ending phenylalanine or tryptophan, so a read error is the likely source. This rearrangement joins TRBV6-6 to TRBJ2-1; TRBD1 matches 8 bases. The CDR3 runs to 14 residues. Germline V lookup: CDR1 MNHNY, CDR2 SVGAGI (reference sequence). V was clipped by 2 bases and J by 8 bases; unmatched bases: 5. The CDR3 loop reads CASSYRAGGDEQFL. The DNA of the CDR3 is TGTGCCAGCAGTTACCGGGCAGGGGGCGATGAGCAGTTCCTT.

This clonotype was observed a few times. This chain's CDR3 is CASSYSENEKLFF. DNA of the CDR3: TGTGCCAGCAGTTATTCGGAAAATGAAAAACTGTTTTTT. This chain uses TRBV6-6 with TRBJ1-4; D is uncertain. Germline V gene data show CDR1 as MNHNY and CDR2 as SVGAGI (reference sequence). The CDR3 has 13 residues. V was pared by 3 bases and J by 5 bases, with 7 bases between.

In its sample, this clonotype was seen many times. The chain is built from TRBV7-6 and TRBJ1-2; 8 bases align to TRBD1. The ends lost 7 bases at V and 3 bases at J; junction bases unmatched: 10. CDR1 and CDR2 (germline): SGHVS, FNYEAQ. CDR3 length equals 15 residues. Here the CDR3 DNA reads TGTGCCAGCAACCCTGGACAGGGTTTGGACTATGGCTACACCTTC. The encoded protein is CASNPGQGLDYGYTF.

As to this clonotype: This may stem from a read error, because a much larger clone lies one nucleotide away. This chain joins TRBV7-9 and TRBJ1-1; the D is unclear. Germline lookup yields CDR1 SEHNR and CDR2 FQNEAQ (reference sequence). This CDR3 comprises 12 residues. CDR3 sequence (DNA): TGTACCAGCAGCACCATATACACTGAAGCTTTCTTT. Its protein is CTSSTIYTEAFF.

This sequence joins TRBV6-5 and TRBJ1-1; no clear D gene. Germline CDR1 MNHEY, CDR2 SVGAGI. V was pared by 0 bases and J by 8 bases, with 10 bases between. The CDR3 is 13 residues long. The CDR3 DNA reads TGTGCCAGCAGTTACTCGATATGGGTGGAAGCTTTCTTT. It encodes CASSYSIWVEAFF.

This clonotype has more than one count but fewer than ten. CDR3 in amino acids: CSVEIGANEQYF. For the CDR3, the DNA is TGCAGCGTTGAAATAGGGGCCAACGAGCAGTACTTC. The chain joins TRBV29-1 to TRBJ2-7, with D perhaps TRBD1 (5 bases). The CDR3 totals 12 residues. Trimming took 2 bases from V and 5 from J, leaving 10 bases between them. The V gene's germline CDR1 is SQVTM and CDR2 ANQGSEA.

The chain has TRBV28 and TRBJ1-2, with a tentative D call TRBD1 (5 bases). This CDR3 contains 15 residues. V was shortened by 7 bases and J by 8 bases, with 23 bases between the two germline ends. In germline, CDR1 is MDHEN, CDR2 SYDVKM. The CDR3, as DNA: TGTGCCAGCACCGTACCGGGCGAGGGGTTTTTGGGCTACACCTTC. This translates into CASTVPGEGFLGYTF.

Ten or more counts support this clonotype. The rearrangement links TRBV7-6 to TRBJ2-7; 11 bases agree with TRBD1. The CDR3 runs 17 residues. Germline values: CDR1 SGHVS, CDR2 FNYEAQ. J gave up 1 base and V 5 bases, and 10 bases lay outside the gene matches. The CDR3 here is CASSPGQGAIDSYEQYF. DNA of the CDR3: TGTGCCAGCAGCCCAGGACAGGGGGCAATTGATTCCTACGAGCAGTACTTC.